These 11 T cell receptor beta chains share one sample of origin, sequenced in a study of healthy donors' naive CD4 and CD8 T cells. Starting from about 0.55 ug of total RNA, TCR libraries were made with linear amplification. TCRdb recomputed calls from the reads with MiXCR, one row per CDR3 protein. The top ten clones hold 2% to 2.5% of a sample with 180,000 or so distinct CDR3 sequences, 74% of them seen once. Sequencing was performed on naive CD4+ and CD8+ T cells sorted from blood, pooled from several donors. The receptors stem from a pool of human donors in good health; the sample pools cells from several healthy donors.

This chain connects TRBV29-1 to TRBJ1-3; D is perhaps TRBD1 (5 bases). Germline loops: CDR1 SQVTM, CDR2 ANQGSEA. This CDR3 contains 16 residues. Trimming left V 0 bases short and J 4 bases short, with 16 bases between. The CDR3 spells CSVEDLREGTGNTIYF. The CDR3 DNA is TGCAGCGTTGAAGATCTCAGGGAAGGCACCGGAAACACCATATATTTT.

This clonotype has more than one count but fewer than ten. V is TRBV15 and J is TRBJ2-5; D uncertain. This CDR3 spans 13 amino acids. V dropped 6 bases and J dropped 3 bases, with 11 bases sitting between them. Germline V gene sequence: CDR1 LNHNV, CDR2 YYDKDF (reference sequence). In DNA form, the CDR3 reads TGTGCCACCAGGGTGAGAACGGAAGAGACCCAGTACTTC. Translation: CATRVRTEETQYF.

The chain employs TRBV27 and TRBJ2-7; 7 nucleotides line up with TRBD1. The CDR3 is 11 residues long. V shed 8 bases and J 5 bases; nucleotides not matched to a gene: 3. Germline-derived CDR1 and CDR2 are MNHEY and SMNVEV (reference sequence). CDR3 sequence (DNA): TGTGCCAGCGCCAGGGGGAACGAGCAGTACTTC. Its translation is CASARGNEQYF.

This chain links TRBV29-1 with TRBJ2-3; possibly TRBD2 for D (7 bases). There are 12 residues in the CDR3. Germline loops: CDR1 SQVTM, CDR2 ANQGSEA. CDR3 amino acids: CAGLAEGGTQYF. CDR3 coding DNA: TGCGCAGGGCTAGCGGAGGGGGGTACGCAGTATTTT.

The chain has TRBV7-9 and TRBJ1-6, with D unclear. V dropped 1 base and J dropped 6 bases, with 13 bases sitting between them. This CDR3 has 16 residues. CDR1 SEHNR and CDR2 FQNEAQ come from the germline V gene (reference sequence). CDR3 region: CASSLDRPSGNSPLHF. The CDR3 DNA reads TGTGCCAGCAGCTTAGATCGCCCCAGCGGTAATTCACCCCTCCACTTT.

The gene calls are TRBV27 and TRBJ2-7; a weak D match, TRBD1 (6 bases). The CDR3 runs to 16 residues. Trimming took 6 bases from V and 6 from J, leaving 24 bases between them. Germline CDR1 reads MNHEY; CDR2 reads SMNVEV (reference sequence). As DNA, the CDR3 is TGTGCCAGCAGGAATTACCCCCTCCAGGGGAGCCTCGAGCAGTACTTC. Its translation: CASRNYPLQGSLEQYF.

This clonotype was seen just once. This rearrangement joins TRBV19 to TRBJ2-1, with TRBD2 identical over 12 bases. This CDR3 has 16 amino acids. Germline V lookup: CDR1 LNHDA, CDR2 SQIVND (reference sequence). V was clipped by 5 bases and J by 7 bases; unmatched bases: 9. The CDR3 DNA sequence: TGTGCCAGTAGTCTACGACTAGCGGGAGCGACGAATGAGCAGTTCTTC. Protein product: CASSLRLAGATNEQFF.

V usage is TRBV20-1 and J usage is TRBJ1-5; D gene unclear. The CDR3 sequence is 14 residues long. In germline, CDR1 is DFQATT, CDR2 SNEGSKA (reference sequence). V was shortened by 6 bases and J by 0 bases, with 12 bases between the two germline ends. CDR3 in amino acids: CSAFDRNSNQPQHF. The CDR3 coding sequence is TGCAGTGCCTTCGACCGGAATAGCAATCAGCCCCAGCATTTT.

The chain employs TRBV6-1 and TRBJ2-5; 8 bases fit TRBD2. CDR3 size: 14 residues. The germline V gene encodes CDR1 MNHNS and CDR2 SASEGT. V was clipped by 8 bases and J by 2 bases; unmatched bases: 7. The CDR3 coding sequence is TGTGCCAGCGATCATAGCGGGAAACAAGAGACCCAGTACTTC. Residues: CASDHSGKQETQYF.

The chain joins TRBV7-9 to TRBJ1-1, with D unclear. The CDR3 totals 15 residues. The V end was cut by 2 bases, the J end by 0 bases, with 10 bases between. Looked up from germline, CDR1 is SEHNR and CDR2 is FQNEAQ (reference sequence). The CDR3, as DNA: TGTGCCAGCAGCTTAATACAGACCATGAACACTGAAGCTTTCTTT. This gives the protein CASSLIQTMNTEAFF. The full variable domain, rest sourced from reference TRBV7-9 and TRBJ1-1, is DTGVSQNPRHKITKRGQNVTFRCDPISEHNRLYWYRQTLGQGPEFLTYFQNEAQLEKSRLLSDRFSAERPKGSFSTLEIQRTEQGDSAMYLCASSLIQTMNTEAFFGQGTRLTVV.

The CDR3 nucleotides read TGTGCCAGCAGGCCCGGGACAGGGATAAATTCACCCCTCCACTTT. Its translation: CASRPGTGINSPLHF. This rearrangement joins TRBV27 to TRBJ1-6; 9 bases map to TRBD1. V lost 6 bases and J lost 7; bases outside the gene matches: 7. Germline-derived CDR1 and CDR2 are MNHEY and SMNVEV (reference sequence). This CDR3 contains 15 residues.